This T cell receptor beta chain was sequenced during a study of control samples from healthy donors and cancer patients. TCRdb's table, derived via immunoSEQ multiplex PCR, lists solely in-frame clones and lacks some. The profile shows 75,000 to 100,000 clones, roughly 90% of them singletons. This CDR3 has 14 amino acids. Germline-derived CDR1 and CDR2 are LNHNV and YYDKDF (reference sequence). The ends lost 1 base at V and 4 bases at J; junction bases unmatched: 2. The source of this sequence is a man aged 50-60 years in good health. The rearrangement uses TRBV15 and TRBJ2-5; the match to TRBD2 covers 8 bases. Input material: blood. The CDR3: CATSRAGGGETQYF. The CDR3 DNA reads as TGTGCCACCAGCAGAGCCGGGGGGGGAGAGACCCAGTACTTC.